What follows is one T cell receptor beta chain and its context. Antigen specificity is unknown. This sample includes further DNA sequences coding for the same CDR3. This specimen comes from a study of beta chain features in type 1 diabetes. Study overall: Age and gender were similar between patients and healthy donors, as were cell yields. Study outcomes and limitations: Fewer insertions but more deletions were seen at VDJ junctions in type 1 diabetes patients. In all four CD4+ subsets, TCRB CDR3 length was significantly, moderately reduced in type 1 diabetes.

The sequenced template was cDNA made from the entire isolated RNA. Sequencing was performed with immunoSEQ multiplex PCR; in TCRdb, only in-frame clones are kept and a portion is missing. The table records about 900,000 clones, about 17% of them present only once. Sequencing input: naive CD4+ T cells from blood. The clonotype comes from a woman under 30 in good health.

This CDR3 is CASSSSSYEQYF. CDR3 in DNA: TGTGCCAGCAGTTCAAGCTCCTACGAGCAGTACTTC. The rearrangement links TRBV28 to TRBJ2-7; D ambiguous. The CDR3 runs to 12 residues. The V end lost 4 bases, the J end lost 0 bases, and 4 bases lay between the germline ends. Germline assignment: CDR1 MDHEN and CDR2 SYDVKM. The whole variable domain, remainder taken from reference TRBV28 and TRBJ2-7, is DVKVTQSSRYLVKRTGEKVFLECVQDMDHENMFWYRQDPGLGLRLIYFSYDVKMKEKGDIPEGYSVSREKKERFSLILESASTNQTSMYLCASSSSSYEQYFGPGTRLTVT.